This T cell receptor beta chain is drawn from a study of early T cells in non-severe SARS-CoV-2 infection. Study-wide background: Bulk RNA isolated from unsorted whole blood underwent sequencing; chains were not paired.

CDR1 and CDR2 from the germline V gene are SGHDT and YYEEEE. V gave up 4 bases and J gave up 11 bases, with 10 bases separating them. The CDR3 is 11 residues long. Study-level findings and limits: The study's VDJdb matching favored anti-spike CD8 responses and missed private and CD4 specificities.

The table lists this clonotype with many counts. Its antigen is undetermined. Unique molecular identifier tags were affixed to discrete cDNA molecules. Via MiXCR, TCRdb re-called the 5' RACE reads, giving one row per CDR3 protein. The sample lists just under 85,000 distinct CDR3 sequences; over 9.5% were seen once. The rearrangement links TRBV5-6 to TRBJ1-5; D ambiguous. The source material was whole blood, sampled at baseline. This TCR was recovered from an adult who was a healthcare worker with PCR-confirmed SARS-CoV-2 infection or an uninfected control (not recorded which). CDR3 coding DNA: TGTGCCAGCAGCACCGAAGAAGCCCAGCATTTT. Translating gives CASSTEEAQHF.